This T cell receptor (beta chain) was identified in a study of T-cell memory formation after mild COVID-19. Study-wide background: TCR clusters were mostly confined to one donor each.

As regards this clonotype: Antigen unknown.

Study results and limitations: Later expanders leaned CD4+, whereas clones that contracted between day 15 and 85 were balanced CD4/CD8. Among clones peaking at day 37 in the second wave, SARS-CoV-2 specificity remained unconfirmed.

Using its own MiXCR run on the 5' RACE reads, TCRdb lists one record per CDR3 protein. The data contain some 120,000 distinct CDR3 sequences, more than 15% of them singletons. The CDR3 has 15 amino acids. V shed 7 bases, J shed 4 bases, and the junction held 15 bases outside the gene matches. Germline V gene sequence: CDR1 SQVTM, CDR2 ANQGSEA. Sequencing was carried out using PBMCs or a T cell subset sorted from them (not recorded which). This clonotype originated in a man aged 18-30 years who had mild COVID-19 (a few samples of this study predate the infection). Cell type and time point are not known. V is TRBV29-1 and J is TRBJ1-1, with TRBD1 matching over 7 bases. The CDR3, as DNA: TGCAGCGGTGCCCCCTCCCCGGGACAGACCACTGAAGCTTTCTTT. Residues: CSGAPSPGQTTEAFF.